This entry lists 17 T cell receptor beta chains sequenced from one sample in a study of chemoradiotherapy in HPV16-positive cancers. TCRdb's table, derived via immunoSEQ multiplex PCR, lists solely in-frame clones and lacks some. The profile shows under 20,000 clones, 84% of them singletons. Source: blood, taken from a patient who underwent chemoradiotherapy. Receptor source: a human donor with HPV-associated anogenital cancer.

This chain links TRBV6-5 with TRBJ1-2, with D possibly matching TRBD1 (6 bases). Trimming pared 6 bases from V and 7 bases from J, leaving 12 bases between. The CDR3 has 12 residues. Per the germline V gene, CDR1 is MNHEY and CDR2 is SVGAGI. CDR3 protein: CASSPQGPGYTF. The CDR3 DNA sequence: TGTGCCAGCAGCCCACAGGGTCCTGGCTACACCTTC.

The chain joins TRBV7-9 to TRBJ1-3; no clear D. This CDR3 contains 12 residues. V was cut by 5 bases and J by 3 bases, with 5 bases left in between. Germline-derived CDR1 and CDR2 are SEHNR and FQNEAQ (reference sequence). The CDR3 loop reads CASSPHGNTIYF. Written as DNA, the CDR3 is TGTGCCAGCAGCCCACATGGAAACACCATATATTTT.

The genes are TRBV10-2 and TRBJ1-5; TRBD1 aligns across 9 bases. Germline assignment: CDR1 WSHSY and CDR2 SAAADI. The J segment lost 8 bases and the V segment lost 10 bases, leaving 12 bases of the junction unmatched. The CDR3 has 14 amino acids. The CDR3 here is CATTEGTGREPQHF. In DNA, the CDR3 is TGCGCCACCACAGAGGGGACAGGGAGAGAGCCCCAGCATTTT.

The rearrangement joins TRBV7-6 to TRBJ1-1, with 7 nucleotides matching TRBD1. The germline V gene encodes CDR1 SGHVS and CDR2 FNYEAQ. After removal of 5 bases from V and 0 bases from J, the junction contained 3 bases not matched to a gene. The CDR3 runs to 14 residues. CDR3 nucleotides: TGTGCCAGCAGCAACAGGGGAATGAACACTGAAGCTTTCTTT. It encodes CASSNRGMNTEAFF.

This clone appeared once. This rearrangement joins TRBV19 to TRBJ2-2; no clear D. With 7 bases removed from V and 1 base from J, the gap between germline ends came to 10 bases. Germline V gene data show CDR1 as LNHDA and CDR2 as SQIVND (reference sequence). The CDR3 consists of 14 residues. This chain's CDR3 is CASMGIGNTGELFF. CDR3 bases: TGTGCCAGTATGGGAATTGGGAACACCGGGGAGCTGTTTTTT.

The rearrangement links TRBV19 to TRBJ2-6, with D unresolved. Trimming removed 3 bases at V and 0 bases at J, with 9 bases between. In germline, CDR1 is LNHDA, CDR2 SQIVND (reference sequence). CDR3 length equals 16 residues. The CDR3 DNA follows: TGTGCCAGTAGTATCGGAGTACTCTCTGGGGCCAACGTCCTGACTTTC. It yields the protein CASSIGVLSGANVLTF.

The chain couples TRBV9 to TRBJ1-1, with D uncertain. Germline V lookup: CDR1 SGDLS, CDR2 YYNGEE. Trimming pared 0 bases from V and 1 base from J, leaving 10 bases between. The CDR3 is 15 residues long. DNA of the CDR3: TGTGCCAGCAGCGTAGAGGGCAAATCGAACACTGAAGCTTTCTTT. It specifies CASSVEGKSNTEAFF.

The rearrangement links TRBV5-6 to TRBJ2-3; 8 bases line up with TRBD2. This CDR3 has 15 residues. V trimming: 4 bases; J trimming: 1 base; junction bases outside the gene matches: 5. CDR1 SGHDT and CDR2 YYEEEE come from the germline V gene. CDR3 sequence reads: CASSRDGGGTDTQYF. CDR3 DNA: TGTGCCAGCAGCCGGGACGGGGGGGGCACAGATACGCAGTATTTT. Based on the CDR3 plus reference TRBV5-6 and TRBJ2-3, the full variable domain is DAGVTQSPTHLIKTRGQQVTLRCSPKSGHDTVSWYQQALGQGPQFIFQYYEEEERQRGNFPDRFSGHQFPNYSSELNVNALLLGDSALYLCASSRDGGGTDTQYFGPGTRLTVL.

This clone was recorded a few times. The gene calls are TRBV2 and TRBJ2-5, with D possibly being TRBD1 (6 bases). V shed 4 bases and J shed 4 bases, with 13 bases lying between them. Germline CDR1 reads SNHLY; CDR2 reads FYNNEI. This CDR3 is built from 14 residues. In nucleotides, the CDR3 is TGTGCCAGCAGTGTTCAGGGGTATGGAGAGACCCAGTACTTC. Translating gives CASSVQGYGETQYF.

The J gene is TRBJ2-1, the V gene TRBV5-1; possibly TRBD2 for D (6 bases). The length of the CDR3 is 12 residues. The V end was cut by 5 bases, the J end by 5 bases, with 8 bases between. Germline V gene sequence: CDR1 SGHRS, CDR2 YFSETQ. The CDR3, as DNA: TGCGCCAGCAGGGAGGGACACAATGAGCAGTTCTTC. Translated, it gives CASREGHNEQFF.

Comments on this clone: A junction end diverges from the germline sequence, so it may reflect a read error. The chain has TRBV7-7 and TRBJ2-3; D remains ambiguous. This CDR3 contains 13 residues. Germline V gives CDR1 SSHAT, CDR2 FNYEAQ (reference sequence). As DNA, the CDR3 is TGTGCTAGCAGTCTGTCGAGCACAGATACGCAGTATTTT. It codes for CASSLSSTDTQYF.

The chain has TRBV7-6 and TRBJ2-7; possibly TRBD1 for D (6 bases). CDR1 is SGHVS and CDR2 is FNYEAQ in the germline V gene. Trimming cost V 3 bases and J 1 base, with 10 bases left between them. The CDR3 spans 14 residues. In nucleotides, the CDR3 is TGTGCCAGCAGCTTTGGTGGACAGTCCTACGAGCAGTACTTC. This sequence encodes CASSFGGQSYEQYF.

The chain has TRBV4-3 and TRBJ2-1; 7 bases are a match to TRBD1. V lost 0 bases and J lost 4; bases outside the gene matches: 3. The CDR3 is 15 residues long. From germline, CDR1 is LGHNA and CDR2 YSLEER. The CDR3 DNA sequence: TGCGCCAGCAGCCAAGAGACAGGGACATACAATGAGCAGTTCTTC. Its protein is CASSQETGTYNEQFF.

The V and J genes are TRBV19 and TRBJ1-1; 7 positions match TRBD1. The J segment lost 5 bases and the V segment lost 6 bases, leaving 3 bases of the junction unmatched. CDR3 length equals 12 residues. Germline values: CDR1 LNHDA, CDR2 SQIVND (reference sequence). DNA for the CDR3: TGTGCCAGTAGGACAGGGTCTACTGAAGCTTTCTTT. This translates into CASRTGSTEAFF.

This rearrangement joins TRBV7-9 to TRBJ1-2; D gene uncertain. Germline V gene lookup returns CDR1 SEHNR and CDR2 FQNEAQ (reference sequence). V dropped 3 bases and J dropped 8 bases, with 13 bases sitting between them. The CDR3 length is 13 residues. This CDR3 reads CASSFDPVPGYTF. In nucleotides, the CDR3 is TGTGCCAGCAGCTTTGACCCCGTCCCGGGCTACACCTTC.

V usage is TRBV11-3 and J usage is TRBJ2-3; perhaps TRBD2 as D (6 bases). Germline-derived CDR1 and CDR2 are SGHNT and YENEEA. The germline V and J ends were trimmed by 1 base and 2 bases, with 10 bases remaining between them. The CDR3 spans 15 residues. The CDR3 bases are TGTGCCAGCAGCTTAGCGGGGGTTGACACAGATACGCAGTATTTT. Translating it yields CASSLAGVDTDTQYF.

DNA of the CDR3: TGTGCCAGGATCCAGCGGGGGGAAACCCAAGAGACCCAGTACTTC. Translating gives CARIQRGETQETQYF. This rearrangement joins TRBV6-8 to TRBJ2-5; 9 nucleotides align to TRBD2. J lost 1 base, V lost 9 bases, and 9 bases had no gene match. The CDR3 is made up of 15 amino acids. Germline lookup yields CDR1 MNHGY and CDR2 SAAAGT.